Each of the 3 T cell receptor beta chains below was sequenced from the same sample in a study of blood T cell repertoires in COVID-19. Measured with immunoSEQ multiplex PCR; TCRdb has only the in-frame clones, and not every one. The table has 200,000 to 250,000 clones, roughly nine tenths seen once; the top ten hold about 6.5%. Sequencing was done on a sample of peripheral blood. Source of these receptors: a man aged 55 to 69 who had recovered from COVID-19.

This clone is a singleton in its sample. V and J are TRBV27 and TRBJ1-3; the match to TRBD1 covers 8 bases. There are 14 residues in the CDR3. In germline, CDR1 is MNHEY, CDR2 SMNVEV (reference sequence). The V gene end was trimmed by 0 bases and the J gene end by 8 bases; junction bases not matched to a gene: 3. The CDR3, as DNA: TGTGCCAGCAGTTTATCCGGACAGGGACACACCATATATTTT. Protein: CASSLSGQGHTIYF.

The chain couples TRBV3-1 (or the pseudogene TRBV3-2) to TRBJ2-3; 9 bases are a match to TRBD1. The CDR3 has 12 amino acids. After removal of 4 bases from V and 14 bases from J, the junction contained 7 bases not matched to a gene. CDR1 and CDR2 from the germline V gene are LGHDT and YNNKEL (reference sequence). The CDR3 loop is CASSLGQGPRYF. CDR3 nucleotide sequence: TGTGCCAGCAGCCTGGGACAGGGCCCTAGGTATTTT.

The chain couples TRBV5-5 to TRBJ1-2, with 7 bases lining up with TRBD1. Germline loops: CDR1 SGHKS, CDR2 YYEKEE (reference sequence). V shed 0 bases and J 4 bases; nucleotides not matched to a gene: 6. The CDR3 has 15 residues. The CDR3 protein is CASSLEGAHGYGYTF. The CDR3 coding sequence is TGTGCCAGCAGCTTGGAGGGGGCGCACGGCTATGGCTACACCTTC.